This T cell receptor beta chain was retrieved from a study of siplizumab effects on memory and regulatory T cells. Study-level results: Siplizumab produced a significant drop in alloreactive sequences attributable to unstimulated CD4+ memory cells. The study found naive T cells seemingly more diverse than memory cells and seemingly major alloresponse contributors.

This CDR3 contains 12 residues. Trimming removed 2 bases at V and 2 bases at J, with 4 bases between. The germline V gene encodes CDR1 SEHNR and CDR2 FQNEAQ (reference sequence). Of note for this clone: Antigen specificity is unknown.

Assays were performed on approximately 100,000 TCR templates per sample. Some clones are missing from TCRdb's copy, which holds only in-frame ones; the method was immunoSEQ multiplex PCR. The sample lists fewer than 65,000 clones, more than 85% occurring once. The chain is built from TRBV7-9 and TRBJ2-7; D not resolved. Sequenced material: CD8+ T cells sorted from blood. The TCR sequence derives from a human donor in good health. The CDR3 DNA reads as TGTGCCAGCAGCTTATCCGCCTACGAGCAGTACTTC. It encodes CASSLSAYEQYF.